This is a list of T cell receptor beta chains from one sample in a study of early T cells in non-severe SARS-CoV-2 infection. TCRdb re-called the 5' RACE reads through MiXCR, storing one row per CDR3 protein. Among tens of thousands of distinct CDR3 sequences, about a tenth were seen once, and the ten largest hold roughly 20%. The specimen sequenced was whole blood. The receptor source for this set is an adult who was a healthcare worker with PCR-confirmed SARS-CoV-2 infection or an uninfected control (not recorded which). The CDR3 runs from the conserved cysteine through the conserved F or W. Clone size appears in some rows only: once, few, many, or a class for an expanded clone.

V	length	size	CDR3
TRBV7-9	15	once	CASSLGTSYNSPLHF
TRBV7-3	13	many	CASSLSVYSPLHF
TRBV19	13	few	CASSTPDYYGYTF
TRBV2	15	.	CASRKVLQGRAEAFF
TRBV5-1	15	few	CASSSGQGLLGTQYF
TRBV20-1	16	few	CSASRSGGGSTDTQYF
TRBV6-6	13	.	CASGGQFNEKLFF
TRBV5-1	12	.	CASQGYYTEAFF
TRBV2	14	many	CASRQGLNTGELFF
TRBV11-2	15	.	CASSSRAGGNTEAFF
TRBV5-1	14	few	CASSRDSQQETQYF
TRBV18	13	.	CASSPQGSTEAFF
TRBV2	14	few	CASRGDRGHQPQHF
TRBV29-1	12	many	CSASTGGTEAFF
TRBV5-6	12	few	CASSRDNTEAFF
TRBV12-3/TRBV12-4	16	many	CASQKVQGLASNEQFF
TRBV11-2	13	many	CASTETSYNEQFF
TRBV30	13	few	CAWSVSRHDTLHF
TRBV30	13	few	CALTGGPYNEQFF
TRBV12-3/TRBV12-4	14	.	CASSFGVAKNIQYF
TRBV7-7	13	.	CASSKDQNTEAFF
TRBV11-2	17	.	CASSLGQGAPTNEKLFF
TRBV29-1	14	many	CSVLRTARGTEAFF
TRBV3-1	12	.	CASSPPEGPAFF
TRBV12-3/TRBV12-4	17	.	CASTPRGSGRAYNEQFF
TRBV18	17	many	CASSPGIGASEKNIQYF
TRBV5-6	12	.	CASSLRGFEQFF
TRBV7-9	16	.	CASSFLPRDISYEQYF
TRBV6-1	13	.	CASSELARSEAFF
TRBV4-2	16	.	CASSQVNRGFGAEAFF
TRBV9	13	few	CASSVEGGAPQYF
TRBV7-9	13	.	CASGRDSQETQYF
TRBV11-2	15	.	CASSSGVAGLYEQYF
TRBV7-8	16	many	CASSTWVAGPPDEAFF
TRBV12-3/TRBV12-4	12	many	CASIGTDYGYTF
TRBV6-1	16	few	CASSDPPGRRDTEAFF
TRBV12-3/TRBV12-4	17	.	CASSSTLLAGNPDTQYF
TRBV30	10	many	CAWRGPEWFF
TRBV29-1	12	few	CSVAGSAYEQYF
TRBV2	13	many	CASSVGQNYGYTF
TRBV5-1	17	many	CASSLDPLGAIGNTIYF
TRBV30	14	.	CAGTSGLFSYEQYF
TRBV7-3	14	many	CASSLMQGDNEQFF
TRBV5-1	13	.	CASSAKEQGGYTF
TRBV4-1	16	few	CASSPRRSGNSYEQYF
TRBV5-4	13	many	CASSFTGNYGYTF
TRBV20-1	13	.	CSAISGELNEQFF
TRBV3-1	14	.	CTSSPGQKNSPLHF
TRBV25-1	16	.	CASSSLLPGEDTEAFF
TRBV20-1	15	.	CSAIDSSSYNSPLHF
TRBV7-8	13	few	CASSLRLKETQYF
TRBV11-2	14	few	CASSFGTRPDTQYF
TRBV2	13	many	CASRHGPDYEQYF